This TCR beta chain was recorded in a study of T cell repertoires in cytomegalovirus infection. Germline loops: CDR1 MDHEN, CDR2 SYDVKM. Trimming cost V 7 bases and J 1 base, with 11 bases left between them. CDR3 size: 14 residues. Using its own MiXCR run on the reads, TCRdb lists one record per CDR3 protein. The top ten hold about 72% of the sample, which has more than 75,000 distinct CDR3 sequences, approximately 30% seen once. This clonotype was counted only a few times. Its antigen is unidentified. The sequencing used CD8+ T cells from cultured PBMCs, collected from culture after CMV antigen stimulation. V and J are TRBV28 and TRBJ1-3, with D uncertain. The sequence derives from a human donor in good health (CMV status not recorded). Some clones in this sample may be carry-over from other donors' samples. The CDR3 DNA sequence: TGTGCCAGCACCCCTCCTTTATCTGGAAACACCATATATTTT. Residues: CASTPPLSGNTIYF.